Listed below are T cell receptor beta chains from one sample, sequenced in a study of beta chain features in type 1 diabetes. TCRdb's copy holds only in-frame clones and misses some; the assay was immunoSEQ multiplex PCR. The table records roughly 140,000 clones, about 8.1% of them present only once. The sample consisted of central memory CD4+ T cells from blood. These receptors all come from a man in his late teens or twenties in good health. CDR3s include the opening cysteine and the closing phenylalanine or tryptophan. Each record gives: V gene, D gene, clone size, J gene, CDR3 protein, CDR3 DNA. The D gene is left open where the match is weak. Part of the rows lack a size; the others show once, few, many or a class for expanded clones.

>TRBV5-1|TRBD1|-|TRBJ2-7
CASSLAGQGHREQYF
TGCGCCAGCAGCTTGGCGGGACAGGGTCATAGGGAGCAGTACTTC
>TRBV7-7|TRBD2|few|TRBJ2-5
CASSLAGSRETQYF
TGTGCTAGCAGCTTAGCGGGGAGCAGGGAGACCCAGTACTTC
>TRBV9|-|-|TRBJ2-6
CASSVEGGATGANVLTF
TGTGCCAGCAGCGTAGAAGGGGGGGCTACTGGGGCCAACGTCCTGACTTTC
>TRBV30|TRBD2|-|TRBJ2-7
CAWSRLAGPYEQYF
TGTGCCTGGAGCCGACTAGCGGGACCCTACGAGCAGTACTTC
>TRBV25-1|-|-|TRBJ1-4
CASSDRGLNEKLFF
TGTGCCAGCAGTGATCGGGGACTAAATGAAAAACTGTTTTTT
>TRBV7-2|TRBD2|-|TRBJ2-3
CAVRAAGSLTDTQYF
TGTGCCGTACGGGCAGCGGGGTCTCTGACAGATACGCAGTATTTT
>TRBV6-4|TRBD2|few|TRBJ2-1
CASSERTSGNEQFF
TGTGCCAGCAGTGAAAGAACTAGCGGTAATGAGCAGTTCTTC
>TRBV29-1|TRBD2|many|TRBJ2-7
CSATGLAPYEQYF
TGCAGCGCAACCGGACTAGCCCCCTACGAGCAGTACTTC
>TRBV11-1|-|-|TRBJ2-7
CASSLGRGPHEQYF
TGTGCCAGCAGCTTGGGCAGGGGTCCCCACGAGCAGTACTTC
>TRBV5-1|TRBD1|few|TRBJ2-3
CASSLMMQGADTQYF
TGCGCCAGCAGCTTGATGATGCAGGGGGCAGATACGCAGTATTTT
>TRBV27|-|many|TRBJ1-4
CASSPTASAREKLFF
TGTGCCAGCAGTCCTACCGCCTCGGCGAGGGAAAAACTGTTTTTT
>TRBV10-3|TRBD1|many|TRBJ1-6
CAIGVEGAISPLHF
TGTGCCATCGGGGTTGAGGGGGCGATTTCACCCCTCCACTTT
>TRBV18|-|few|TRBJ1-4
CASSSDTVNEKLFF
TGTGCCAGCTCTTCAGACACAGTCAATGAAAAACTGTTTTTT
>TRBV4-3|-|-|TRBJ2-3
CASSQDILSTDTQYF
TGCGCCAGCAGCCAAGATATCCTTAGCACAGATACGCAGTATTTT
>TRBV6-5|-|-|TRBJ1-4
CASSRRGEKLFF
TGTGCCAGCAGCCGCCGGGGTGAAAAACTGTTTTTT
>TRBV28|-|-|TRBJ1-2
CASSLRGGAYGYTF
TGTGCCAGCAGTTTAAGGGGGGGGGCCTATGGCTACACCTTC
>TRBV7-2|TRBD2|-|TRBJ2-3
CASSSLLAGQDTQYF
TGTGCCAGCAGCTCGCTACTAGCGGGACAAGATACGCAGTATTTT
>TRBV5-4|TRBD1|-|TRBJ2-1
CASSLGVGTGSSYNEQFF
TGTGCCAGCAGCTTGGGTGTAGGGACAGGGTCCTCCTACAATGAGCAGTTCTTC
>TRBV28|-|few|TRBJ1-1
CASSLLQGGAFF
TGTGCCAGCAGTTTATTGCAAGGAGGGGCTTTCTTT
>TRBV11-1|-|few|TRBJ1-2
CASSLEGSGYTF
TGTGCCAGCAGCTTAGAAGGGAGCGGCTACACCTTC
>TRBV2|TRBD1|few|TRBJ1-2
CASSPTGGLGYTF
TGTGCCAGCAGCCCAACAGGGGGGCTTGGCTACACCTTC
>TRBV14|-|many|TRBJ2-7
CASSQATPPYEQYF
TGTGCCAGCAGCCAAGCGACTCCACCCTACGAGCAGTACTTC
>TRBV6-6|TRBD2|-|TRBJ2-7
CAIQLDGTRGEQYF
TGTGCCATCCAGTTAGATGGGACTAGGGGCGAGCAGTACTTC
>TRBV28|TRBD1|few|TRBJ2-7
CASSLAGGYEQYF
TGTGCCAGCAGTTTAGCAGGGGGCTACGAGCAGTACTTC
>TRBV6-1|TRBD1|-|TRBJ1-2
CASHGGGTGGGGYTF
TGTGCCAGCCACGGGGGAGGGACAGGGGGCGGCGGCTACACCTTC
>TRBV20-1|-|few|TRBJ2-5
CSASLNQYF
TGCAGTGCTAGTCTTAACCAGTACTTC
>TRBV7-2|-|few|TRBJ2-3
CASSPRTDTQYF
TGTGCCAGCAGCCCCCGGACAGATACGCAGTATTTT
>TRBV5-1|-|-|TRBJ1-1
CASKEMDSLNTEAFF
TGCGCCAGCAAGGAGATGGACAGCCTAAACACTGAAGCTTTCTTT
>TRBV5-6|-|few|TRBJ1-1
CASSFFAGGTEAFF
TGTGCCAGCAGCTTTTTCGCGGGGGGCACTGAAGCTTTCTTT
>TRBV4-3|-|few|TRBJ1-2
CASSQIVYTGYTF
TGCGCCAGCAGCCAAATAGTGTATACTGGCTACACCTTC
>TRBV30|TRBD2|few|TRBJ2-1
CAWTPTSGIYNEQFF
TGTGCCTGGACGCCGACTAGCGGGATCTACAATGAGCAGTTCTTC
>TRBV7-2|TRBD1|-|TRBJ2-3
CASSLGPRGSTDTQYF
TGTGCCAGCAGCTTAGGCCCCAGGGGGAGCACAGATACGCAGTATTTT
>TRBV11-2|TRBD1|-|TRBJ2-7
CASSIAGTGAGYEQYF
TGTGCCAGCAGCATCGCCGGGACAGGGGCTGGGTACGAGCAGTACTTC
>TRBV7-2|TRBD1|-|TRBJ1-4
CASSPGQGNEKLFF
TGTGCCAGCAGCCCCGGACAGGGTAATGAAAAACTGTTTTTT
>TRBV6-6|-|-|TRBJ1-2
CASIGQGGPNYGYTF
TGTGCCAGCATTGGGCAGGGAGGTCCTAACTATGGCTACACCTTC
>TRBV5-4|TRBD2|few|TRBJ2-2
CASSLAGANTGELFF
TGTGCCAGCAGCTTAGCGGGGGCGAACACCGGGGAGCTGTTTTTT
>TRBV4-3|TRBD1|few|TRBJ1-2
CASSQVDPRTGRNYGYTF
TGCGCCAGCAGCCAAGTTGACCCGCGGACAGGGAGAAACTATGGCTACACCTTC
>TRBV2|-|few|TRBJ1-5
CASSAELLGPQHF
TGTGCCAGCAGTGCTGAATTGCTAGGGCCCCAGCATTTT
>TRBV15|TRBD1|-|TRBJ2-3
CATSRQDRRTDTQYF
TGTGCCACCAGCAGACAGGACAGGCGGACAGATACGCAGTATTTT
>TRBV11-1|-|few|TRBJ1-2
CASSLGAAGYGYTF
TGTGCCAGCAGCTTAGGGGCCGCCGGCTATGGCTACACCTTC
>TRBV5-4|TRBD1|few|TRBJ1-4
CASSLGLPGQAREKLFF
TGTGCCAGCAGCTTGGGGCTACCGGGACAGGCTCGTGAAAAACTGTTTTTT
>TRBV7-2|-|-|TRBJ1-5
CASSLAQGWDQPQHF
TGTGCCAGCAGCTTAGCACAGGGCTGGGATCAGCCCCAGCATTTT
>TRBV30|-|few|TRBJ2-7
CAWREGPGSYEQYF
TGTGCCTGGAGGGAGGGGCCCGGCTCCTACGAGCAGTACTTC
>TRBV28|-|many|TRBJ2-7
CASSFGGTYEQYF
TGTGCCAGCAGTTTCGGCGGTACCTACGAGCAGTACTTC
>TRBV27|-|few|TRBJ2-7
CASGVDRGYEQYF
TGTGCCAGCGGAGTAGATAGGGGCTACGAGCAGTACTTC
>TRBV28|TRBD1|few|TRBJ1-4
CASSLGGQEKLFF
TGTGCCAGCAGTTTAGGGGGACAGGAAAAACTGTTTTTT
>TRBV25-1|-|many|TRBJ2-7
CASSEYGDRSYEQYF
TGTGCCAGCAGTGAATATGGAGACAGGAGCTACGAGCAGTACTTC
>TRBV30|TRBD1|many|TRBJ1-5
CAWNPGQNQPQHF
TGTGCCTGGAACCCGGGACAGAATCAGCCCCAGCATTTT